Below, one T cell receptor beta chain is given with its context. Its specificity is not known. This sample was included in a study of beta chain features in type 1 diabetes. About the study: Sorted cells numbering roughly 98,000,000 were examined across all samples. General study points: Shortening of TCRB CDR3s, moderate but significant, appeared in all four CD4+ subsets of Type 1 diabetes patients.

The CDR3 sequence is 15 residues long. Unmatched junction bases numbered 7, after V lost 5 bases and J lost 2 bases. Germline CDR1 is MNHEY and CDR2 is SMNVEV (reference sequence). TCRB transcripts that were expressed got sequenced, as all of the isolated RNA had been reverse transcribed. Using immunoSEQ multiplex PCR, the repertoire was profiled, and TCRdb retains in-frame clones only, with some absent. The sample comprises 300,000 to 350,000 clones, about 19% of which are singletons, and 0.035% to 0.055% rests with the top ten. Source material: naive CD4+ T cells from blood. This TCR came from a young woman in good health. The chain is built from TRBV27 and TRBJ2-3; TRBD1 matches at 7 bases. CDR3 sequence (DNA): TGTGCCAGCAGTGCCGGGACAGTTACCACAGATACGCAGTATTTT. Protein product: CASSAGTVTTDTQYF.